The sequence of this T cell receptor (beta chain) was determined in a study of T cells in Graves' hyperthyroidism and ophthalmopathy (dated by TCRdb to the late 2010s). The study in broad terms: Peripheral blood samples were taken at initial diagnosis, before any treatment was given. A discovery cohort of about 95 patients, approximately 45 with Graves' ophthalmopathy and 55 to 60 with stable Graves' hyperthyroidism, was used to find distinguishing TCR V-J signatures. Whether ophthalmopathy could be predicted prospectively was tested in an independent validation cohort made up of under 20 hyperthyroidism patients plus 17 patients who later progressed to ophthalmopathy. TCR Vbeta CDR3 sequencing of 120 to 150 peripheral blood samples (43 ophthalmopathy, 75 hyperthyroidism and some 17 progressor patients) is reported in the paper. Thyroid tissue and blood T-cell repertoires from roughly 6 Graves' hyperthyroidism patients were also compared in the study. For training and testing, the 100 or so patients in the discovery cohort were randomly divided in a 7:3 ratio. Following sampling, methimazole starting at 30 mg daily was given to hyperthyroidism patients, and high-dose intravenous methylprednisolone was given to ophthalmopathy patients.

General findings and caveats noted by the study authors: Sample size was not statistically predetermined, and blinding of investigators to group allocation was not performed. Most expanded thyroid clonotypes (frequency above 0.001) were also detected in blood, suggesting blood repertoires may reflect thyroid immune responses. A 13 V-J signature model separated ophthalmopathy from stable hyperthyroidism, with nearly 90% sensitivity and 81.08% specificity in cross-validation and 80%/75% in testing. In validation, the model predicted progression to ophthalmopathy a median of 6.5 months before onset, with about 64% sensitivity and almost 75% specificity.

From the cysteine through the phenylalanine, the CDR3 covers 11 amino acids. Here the CDR3 DNA is all that survives: 33 bases in frame from base 1. The germline V gene specifies MDHEN as CDR1 and SYDVKM as CDR2. Relative to germline, V is 6 bases shorter and J is 6 bases shorter, with 7 bases between their ends. Stable Graves' hyperthyroidism was defined as the absence of progression to ophthalmopathy over 18 months of follow-up. Hyperthyroidism patients were newly diagnosed, with disease duration under 2 months, and aged 18 to 65 years. Exclusion was applied to patients with uncontrolled infections, other autoimmune diseases, pregnancy or lactation. Clinical symptoms, serum thyroxine and TRAb, thyroid ultrasound, and orbital computed tomography formed the basis for the diagnoses. Ficoll-Paque density gradient centrifugation was used to isolate PBMCs from about 10 ml of fresh peripheral blood. Total RNA was extracted with Trizol reagent, and quality was checked on an Agilent 2100 Bioanalyzer.

This clonotype was seen many times. It lacks a known antigen. Per-nucleotide qualities are absent, and no much larger clonotype sits a single base away. TCR beta CDR3 regions were amplified from RNA transcripts. The first round of RT-PCR for the TCR CDR3 was performed with the HTBI primer set and the Qiagen OneStep RT-PCR kit. Libraries were constructed in a second round of multiplex PCR, after which size selection and purification were performed. Libraries were sequenced paired-end with 100 bp reads on an Illumina HiSeq2000. On the study's bioinformatics: Raw data were processed with SOAPnuke, discarding reads with adapters, uncalled bases, mean Phred below 15, or no exact constant-primer or identifier match. High-quality paired reads were merged with COPE v1.2.5, and unique nucleotide sequences were defined as clonotypes. MiTCR v1.1 was used to align the clonotypes against IMGT TRBV, TRBD and TRBJ reference segments. The analysis included only V-J combinations with a frequency above 0.0001, which together covered about 99% of the repertoires. A TCS score was defined as the ratio between F50 (clonal expansion) and ExV (chaos), using BLOSUM62-based TCRdist between CDR3 peptides within each V-J. Welch's t-statistics and random forest reduced around 520 V-J features to fewer than 15, which were used in a naive Bayes classifier (R e1071). Through fastp at Q25 and MiXCR, TCRdb rebuilt clones from the public reads, retaining in-frame beta chains. Duplicate CDR3 protein sequences are folded into a single record with the most common DNA and genes. What appears here as the V and J calls and clone size reflects TCRdb's work, not the paper's. Counted in this sample were about 620,000 distinct CDR3 sequences; about 16% of them appeared once. Approximately 3.9% of the sample comes from the top ten.

The clonotype was recovered from a woman between 25 and 40 years old with Graves' hyperthyroidism. Sample: blood. In this chain, TRBV28 is recombined with TRBJ2-3; the D gene cannot be named for sure. The CDR3 sequence is CASSYSDTQYF. The sequence in DNA is TGTGCCAGCAGCTACTCTGATACGCAGTATTTT.